Presented here are 17 T cell receptor beta chains from one specimen sequenced in a study of regulatory T cells in long-lasting Graves disease (dated by TCRdb to the early 2020s). Per the publication, the time point label means: newly diagnosed GD, antithyroid drugs for less than 3 months. For both TCR sequencing and RNA sequencing, RNA was extracted from PBMCs in TRIzol. Library generation was performed with multiplex PCR. Sequenced on an Illumina HiSeq 4000. TCR beta libraries were built with iRepertoire HTBI primers and Arm-PCR amplification of CDR3 regions. TCRdb redid the processing of the public reads, applying fastp at Q25 and MiXCR, and retained in-frame beta chains. Each CDR3 protein gets just one entry, which takes the most common genes and DNA from the rows behind it. The sample table contains 440,000 or so distinct CDR3 sequences; only one count was recorded for more than 13% of them. Of the sample, around 15% falls within the top ten clones.

This sample also belongs to another study, concerning T cells in Graves' hyperthyroidism and ophthalmopathy.

The specimen comprised peripheral blood mononuclear cells (PBMCs), sampled at new diagnosis, from a patient treated with antithyroid drugs. Receptor source: a woman aged 30 to 39 with Graves disease. Donor details come from another sample of the same person, matched by shared clones.

This clonotype was observed at least ten times. The chain is built from TRBV11-3 and TRBJ2-2; 7 nucleotides line up with TRBD2. The CDR3 totals 16 residues. Germline trimming cut 5 bases from V and 0 bases from J; bases unmatched to any gene: 6. Germline-derived CDR1 and CDR2 are SGHNT and YENEEA. The CDR3 sequence: CASSRSAGPNTGELFF. DNA of the CDR3: TGTGCCAGCAGCCGTTCAGCGGGACCGAACACCGGGGAGCTGTTTTTT.

This clonotype was seen a few times. This chain connects TRBV14 to TRBJ2-3; D gene ambiguous. The V end was cut by 4 bases, the J end by 6 bases, with 14 bases between. CDR1 is SGHDN and CDR2 is FVKESK in the germline V gene. The CDR3 is 14 residues long. CDR3 sequence: CASSPPGRPDTQYF. The CDR3 nucleotides read TGTGCCAGCAGCCCCCCGGGCCGTCCCGATACGCAGTATTTT.

This clonotype was detected many times. V and J are TRBV6-9 and TRBJ2-3; either TRBD1 or TRBD2 may supply D (5 bases each). In germline, CDR1 is MNHGY, CDR2 SVAAGI. The CDR3 consists of 16 residues. V dropped 1 base and J dropped 0 bases, with 11 bases sitting between them. CDR3: CASSYFRGSSTDTQYF. The CDR3 DNA is TGTGCCAGCAGTTATTTTCGGGGCAGTAGCACAGATACGCAGTATTTT.

The sample holds a few counts of this clonotype. This rearrangement joins TRBV6-2 or TRBV6-3 to TRBJ2-7; 7 bases match TRBD1. The CDR3 is made up of 15 amino acids. The J segment lost 4 bases and the V segment lost 5 bases, leaving 11 bases of the junction unmatched. CDR1 MNHEY and CDR2 SVGEGT come from the germline V gene. The DNA of the CDR3 is TGTGCCAGCAGTGACGGCAGGGGGAAATCTTACGAGCAGTACTTC. Translation gives CASSDGRGKSYEQYF.

The table lists this clonotype with a few counts. This chain uses TRBV2 with TRBJ2-1; D call uncertain. The CDR3 has 15 residues. Germline CDR1 and CDR2: SNHLY and FYNNEI. V lost 7 bases, J lost 5 bases, and 18 bases lay in between. CDR3 sequence: CASKVGKTIHNEQFF. The CDR3 DNA sequence: TGTGCCAGCAAGGTGGGGAAAACTATTCACAATGAGCAGTTCTTC.

This clonotype came up many times. This chain joins TRBV7-9 and TRBJ2-5; D not certain. With 6 bases removed from V and 3 bases from J, the gap between germline ends came to 11 bases. This CDR3 has 13 amino acids. In germline, CDR1 is SEHNR, CDR2 FQNEAQ (reference sequence). This CDR3 reads CASSHPGEETQYF. Here the CDR3 DNA reads TGTGCCAGCAGTCATCCAGGAGAAGAGACCCAGTACTTC.

The chain couples TRBV10-2 to TRBJ2-2; 7 bases agree with TRBD1. Unmatched junction bases numbered 2, after V lost 7 bases and J lost 6 bases. Germline CDR1 is WSHSY and CDR2 is SAAADI. This CDR3 has 12 amino acids. CDR3 loop: CASNRGAGELFF. DNA of the CDR3: TGCGCCAGCAACAGGGGAGCCGGGGAGCTGTTTTTT.

This clonotype was counted a few times. The rearrangement joins TRBV19 to TRBJ2-7; TRBD1 is a possible D gene (5 bases). The CDR3 length is 14 residues. The ends were cut back, 1 base at V and 1 base at J, with 8 bases in the middle. Germline CDR1 reads LNHDA; CDR2 reads SQIVND (reference sequence). The CDR3 region has the DNA TGTGCCAGTAGTATAGGACAGAATTCCTACGAGCAGTACTTC. This gives the protein CASSIGQNSYEQYF.

This clonotype was recorded at least ten times. This rearrangement joins TRBV2 to TRBJ1-2, with TRBD1 matching 9 bases. After removal of 7 bases from V and 2 bases from J, the junction contained 14 bases not matched to a gene. The CDR3 length is 17 residues. Germline lookup yields CDR1 SNHLY and CDR2 FYNNEI. CDR3 protein: CASNNISGTGKNYGYTF. The DNA of the CDR3 is TGTGCCAGCAACAACATTTCCGGGACAGGGAAAAACTATGGCTACACCTTC. Full variable domain (rest looked up from reference TRBV2 and TRBJ1-2): EPEVTQTPSHQVTQMGQEVILRCVPISNHLYFYWYRQILGQKVEFLVSFYNNEISEKSEIFDDQFSVERPDGSNFTLKIRSTKLEDSAMYFCASNNISGTGKNYGYTFGSGTRLTVV.

Here the CDR3 reads CASIFSGQVNEQFF. As DNA, the CDR3 is TGTGCCAGCATCTTCTCCGGACAGGTCAATGAGCAGTTCTTC. This chain joins TRBV28 and TRBJ2-1; 7 positions agree with TRBD1. The CDR3 covers 14 residues. V gave up 7 bases and J gave up 6 bases; unmatched junction bases: 9. Germline V gives CDR1 MDHEN, CDR2 SYDVKM.

This clonotype was recorded at least ten times. V usage is TRBV28 and J usage is TRBJ2-3; TRBD1 is a possible D gene (5 bases). In germline, CDR1 is MDHEN, CDR2 SYDVKM. V dropped 7 bases and J dropped 10 bases, with 27 bases sitting between them. The CDR3 is 16 amino acids. The chain's CDR3 is CASTIDRDFTWDPQYF. As DNA, the CDR3 is TGTGCCAGCACTATTGACAGAGATTTCACCTGGGATCCGCAGTATTTT.

This clonotype came up many times. The chain employs TRBV3-1 and TRBJ1-2; maybe TRBD1 (5 bases). CDR3 length: 13 residues. Germline loops: CDR1 LGHDT, CDR2 YNNKEL (reference sequence). V was clipped by 6 bases and J by 7 bases, with 15 bases between them. CDR3 in amino acids: CASRPSGTGGYTF. CDR3 DNA sequence: TGTGCCAGCAGACCCTCGGGGACTGGTGGCTACACCTTC.

Only a few counts were recorded for this clonotype. The gene calls are TRBV6-1 and TRBJ1-5; D may be TRBD1 (6 bases). The CDR3 consists of 13 residues. Trimming took off 3 bases at V and 9 bases at J, with 12 bases between the two ends. Germline V gene sequence: CDR1 MNHNS, CDR2 SASEGT. The CDR3 region has the DNA TGTGCCAGCAGTGACGGGGGGCTGCGGCCCCAGCATTTT. It translates to CASSDGGLRPQHF.

This clonotype has only one observation. A much larger clone differs by one base, so this may be a read error. This chain links TRBV6-1 with TRBJ1-2, with D unresolved. Germline V gene sequence: CDR1 MNHNS, CDR2 SASEGT. The CDR3 covers 12 residues. CDR3 amino acids: CASSGEPYDYTF. The DNA of the CDR3 is TGTGCCAGCAGTGGCGAACCCTATGACTACACCTTC.

In this sample, this clonotype turned up many times. The chain uses TRBV27 and TRBJ2-1, with D hard to call. This CDR3 has 12 residues. Trimming stripped 5 bases from V and 8 bases from J, with 10 bases between. The germline V gene encodes CDR1 MNHEY and CDR2 SMNVEV (reference sequence). CDR3 sequence reads: CASSVSRDEQFF. The CDR3 bases are TGTGCCAGCAGTGTTTCGAGAGATGAGCAGTTCTTC.

At least ten counts were recorded for this clonotype. This chain links TRBV30 with TRBJ2-2; D not certain. CDR1 and CDR2 from the germline V gene are GTSNPN and SVGIG (reference sequence). The CDR3 loop spans 12 amino acids. V was cut by 4 bases and J by 0 bases, with 3 bases left in between. The CDR3 bases are TGTGCCTGGAACCCGAACACCGGGGAGCTGTTTTTT. It yields the protein CAWNPNTGELFF.

This clonotype was detected ten times or more. V and J are TRBV20-1 and TRBJ2-3, with 16 bases identical to TRBD2. This CDR3 has 14 amino acids. CDR1 is DFQATT and CDR2 is SNEGSKA in the germline V gene (reference sequence). After removal of 5 bases from V and 14 bases from J, the junction contained 10 bases not matched to a gene. CDR3 DNA: TGCAGTGCTTCTACCGGGACTAGCGGGAGGGTAGGGTATTTT. Protein: CSASTGTSGRVGYF.